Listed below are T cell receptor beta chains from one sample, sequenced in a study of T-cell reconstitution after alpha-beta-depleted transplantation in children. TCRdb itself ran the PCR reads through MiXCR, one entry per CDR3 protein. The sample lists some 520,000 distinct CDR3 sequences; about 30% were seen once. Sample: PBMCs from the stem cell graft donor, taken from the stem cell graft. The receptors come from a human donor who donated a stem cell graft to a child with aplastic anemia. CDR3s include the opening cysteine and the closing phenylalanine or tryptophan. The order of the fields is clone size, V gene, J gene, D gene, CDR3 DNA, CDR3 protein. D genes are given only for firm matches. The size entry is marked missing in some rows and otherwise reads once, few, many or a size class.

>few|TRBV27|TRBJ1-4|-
TGTGCCAGCAGTTTAATCCAGGCTAGGATTGAAAAACTGTTTTTT
CASSLIQARIEKLFF
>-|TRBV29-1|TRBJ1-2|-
TGCAGCGTCGCGTCAGCAGCCAATAACTATGGCTACACCTTC
CSVASAANNYGYTF
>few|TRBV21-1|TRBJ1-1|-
TGTGCCAGCAGCAAAGCGCAGCAGCTGAACACTGAAGCTTTCTTT
CASSKAQQLNTEAFF
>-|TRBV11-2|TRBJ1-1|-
TGTGCCAGCAGCTTGTTCGTTCTGGGGGCGAACACTGAATCTTTCTTT
CASSLFVLGANTESFF
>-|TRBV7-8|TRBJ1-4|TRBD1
TGTGCCAGCAGCTCAACGACAGGGGCGACTAATGAAAAACTGTTTTTT
CASSSTTGATNEKLFF
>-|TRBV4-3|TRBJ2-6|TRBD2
TGCGCCAGCAGCCAAGAAAGCGGGAGGGCCGCCGGGGCCAACGTCCTGACTTTC
CASSQESGRAAGANVLTF
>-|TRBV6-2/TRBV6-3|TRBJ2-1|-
TGTGCCAGCAGTTACTCTGTGGGGGAGCAGTTCTTC
CASSYSVGEQFF
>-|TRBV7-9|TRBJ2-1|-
TGTGCCAGCAGCCCGATCATGGACTACAATGAGCAGTTCTTC
CASSPIMDYNEQFF
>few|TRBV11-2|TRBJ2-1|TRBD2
TGTGCCAGCAGCTTAAGAAGGAACTTAGCGGGAGCCTACAATGAGCAGTTCTTC
CASSLRRNLAGAYNEQFF
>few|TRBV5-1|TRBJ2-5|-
TGCGCCAGCAGACCGGGAGTGGTTGAGACCCAGTACTTC
CASRPGVVETQYF
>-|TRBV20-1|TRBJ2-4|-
TGCAGTGCCCCAGAACCAGGGACTAAAAACATTCAGTACTTC
CSAPEPGTKNIQYF
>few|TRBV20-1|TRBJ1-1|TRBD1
TGCAGTGCTGCACCGGGACAGATTGAAGCTTTCTTT
CSAAPGQIEAFF
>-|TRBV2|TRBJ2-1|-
TGTGCCAGCATGACGGGCAGGGGCGGGTACAATGAGCAGTTCTTC
CASMTGRGGYNEQFF
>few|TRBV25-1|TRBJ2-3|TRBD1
TGTGCCAGCAGTGAGTCCGGGACAGGGTGGGGAGATACGCAGTATTTT
CASSESGTGWGDTQYF
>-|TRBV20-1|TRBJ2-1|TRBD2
TGCAGTGCTAGAAGGCTGACTAGCGGGAGAATTAATGAGCAGTTCTTC
CSARRLTSGRINEQFF
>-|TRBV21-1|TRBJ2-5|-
TGTGCCAACCCGCGGGACAGGGATCAAGAGACCCAGTACTTC
CANPRDRDQETQYF
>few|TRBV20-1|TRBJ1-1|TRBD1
TGCAGTGCTAGAGAGTCCGGACAGGGGGCGAACACTGAAGCTTTCTTT
CSARESGQGANTEAFF
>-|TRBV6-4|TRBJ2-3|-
TGTGCCAGCAGTCGGGACCTCAACACAGATACGCAGTATTTT
CASSRDLNTDTQYF
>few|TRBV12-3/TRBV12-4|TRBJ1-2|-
TGTGCCAGCAGGCCTACAGGGAAACTTAACTATGGCTACACCTTC
CASRPTGKLNYGYTF
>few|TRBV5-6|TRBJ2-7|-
TGTGCCAGCAGCTTGTCGGGTGTCGACGAGCAGTACTTC
CASSLSGVDEQYF
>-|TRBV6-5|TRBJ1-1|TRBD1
TGTGCCAGCAGTTACGGGACAGGGCTCAACACTGAAGCTTTCTTT
CASSYGTGLNTEAFF
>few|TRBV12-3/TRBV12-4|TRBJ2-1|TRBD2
TGTGCCAGCAGTTTCGTACTAGCGTCCTACAATGAGCAGTTCTTC
CASSFVLASYNEQFF
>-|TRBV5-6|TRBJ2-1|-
TGTGCCAGCAGCTTGAGGGCAGAGCAGTTCTTC
CASSLRAEQFF
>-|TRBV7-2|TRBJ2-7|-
TGTGCCAGCAGCTTGGTTGGGGGGCACAGTAAGCAGTACTTC
CASSLVGGHSKQYF
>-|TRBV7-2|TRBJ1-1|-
TGTGCCAGCAGCGCCCAAGACAGGTTTAACACTGAAGCTTTCTTT
CASSAQDRFNTEAFF
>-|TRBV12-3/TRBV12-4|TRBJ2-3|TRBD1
TGTGCCAGCAGTTCCGGGGACAGTACGCAGTATTTT
CASSSGDSTQYF
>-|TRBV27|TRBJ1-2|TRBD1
TGTGCCAGCAGTTTCCGGGACAGGGGTTTATTGGCCTTC
CASSFRDRGLLAF
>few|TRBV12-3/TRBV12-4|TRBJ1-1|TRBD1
TGTGCCAGCAGTTTCAGACAGGGTATCACTGAAGCTTTCTTT
CASSFRQGITEAFF
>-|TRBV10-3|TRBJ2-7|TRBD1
TGTGCCATCAGTGAGTCGGGACAGGGGGCCTACGAGCAGTACTTC
CAISESGQGAYEQYF
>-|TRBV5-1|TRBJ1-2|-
TGCGCCAGCAGCGAAAGGGTTGACTATGGCTACACCTTC
CASSERVDYGYTF
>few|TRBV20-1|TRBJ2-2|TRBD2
TGCAGTGCTAGAGATCCTAGCGGGAGAAACGGGGAGCTGTTTTTT
CSARDPSGRNGELFF
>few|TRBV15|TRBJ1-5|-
TGTGCCACCAGCAAGGGGGGGACCTATCAGCCCCAGCATTTT
CATSKGGTYQPQHF
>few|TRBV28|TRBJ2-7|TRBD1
TGTGCCAGCCGGGACAGGGGGCGAAACGAGCAGTACTTC
CASRDRGRNEQYF
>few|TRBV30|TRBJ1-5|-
TGTGCCTGGAGTCCCGTAGGTTGGGTGATAGGCAATCAGCCCCAGCATTTT
CAWSPVGWVIGNQPQHF
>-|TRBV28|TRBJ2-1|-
TGTGCCAGCAGTCCACCCTGGAGGGAGCAGTTCTTC
CASSPPWREQFF
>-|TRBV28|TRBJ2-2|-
TGTGCCATCCCAGCAGGGGAACAGAACACCGGGGAGCTGTTTTTT
CAIPAGEQNTGELFF
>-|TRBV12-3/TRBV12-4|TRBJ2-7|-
TGTGCCAGCAGTTGGGATCCGAGCGAGCAGTACTTC
CASSWDPSEQYF
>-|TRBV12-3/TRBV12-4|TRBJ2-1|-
TGTGCCAGCAGTTTAGCGGGAGTCGGGCAGTTCTTC
CASSLAGVGQFF
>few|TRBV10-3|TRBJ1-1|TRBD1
TGTGCCATCAAGGCAACCCTAGACAGGGTAGGATCCACAGAAGCTTTCTTT
CAIKATLDRVGSTEAFF
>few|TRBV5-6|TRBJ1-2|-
TGTGCCAGCAGCTGGATTAAGACAGGCTCCCCTCAGTCGGGAGGCTACACCTTC
CASSWIKTGSPQSGGYTF
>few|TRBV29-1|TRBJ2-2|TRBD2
TGCAGCGTTGAAGGTCTGGCGGGAGTGACCGGGGAGCTGTTTTTT
CSVEGLAGVTGELFF
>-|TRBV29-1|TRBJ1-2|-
TGCAGCGTCCGGGGGGGGTTCGCGGATGGCTACACCTTC
CSVRGGFADGYTF
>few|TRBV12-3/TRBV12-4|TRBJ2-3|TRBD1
TGTGCCAGCAGGGTACAGGGGTCCTCAGATACGCAGTATTTT
CASRVQGSSDTQYF
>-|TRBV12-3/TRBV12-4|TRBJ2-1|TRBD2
TGTGCCAGCAGTGGGGCGGGAGGGCCTAGGTACAATGAGCAGTTCTTC
CASSGAGGPRYNEQFF
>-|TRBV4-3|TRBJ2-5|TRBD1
TGCGCCAGCAGCCAACACAGACAGGATAGGACAGGCCAAGAGACCCAGTACTTC
CASSQHRQDRTGQETQYF
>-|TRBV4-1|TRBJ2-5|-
TGCGCCAGCAGCCAAGAACCCAGCCAAGAGACCCAGTACTTC
CASSQEPSQETQYF
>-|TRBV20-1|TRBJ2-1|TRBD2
TGCAGTGCCGAGACGGGAGGTATTAGCGATGAGCAGTTCTTC
CSAETGGISDEQFF
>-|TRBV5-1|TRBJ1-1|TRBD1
TGCGCCAGCAGCGGGGGGACAGGGAACACTGAAGCTTTCTTT
CASSGGTGNTEAFF
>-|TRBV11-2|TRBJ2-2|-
TGTGCCAGCAGCTTAGCGGGGACGCTGACCGGGGAGCTGTTTTTT
CASSLAGTLTGELFF
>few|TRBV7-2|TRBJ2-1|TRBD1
TGTGCCAGCAGCTTCGACGGGACAGTCGGGTACAATGAGCAGTTCTTC
CASSFDGTVGYNEQFF
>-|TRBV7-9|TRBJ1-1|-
TGTGCCAGCAGGTGGGCACCCGAAGGCACTGAAGCTTTCTTT
CASRWAPEGTEAFF
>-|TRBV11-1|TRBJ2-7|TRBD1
TGTGCCAGCAGCTTTGGACAGGCCTACGAGCAGTACTTC
CASSFGQAYEQYF
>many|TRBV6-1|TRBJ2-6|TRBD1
TGTGCCAGCAGTCCCGACAGGGCAGGGGCCAACGTCCTGACTTTC
CASSPDRAGANVLTF
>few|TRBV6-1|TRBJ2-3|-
TGTGCCAGCAGTGCACTTAACGGGCCCTCGGGGGATACGCAGTATTTT
CASSALNGPSGDTQYF